This TCR beta chain appears in the sequencing data of a study of CD4 and CD8 cells across lung adenocarcinoma regions. Trimming stripped 6 bases from V and 3 bases from J, with 14 bases between. Germline V gene lookup returns CDR1 MNHNS and CDR2 SASEGT. CDR3 length: 14 residues. TCRdb fed the PCR reads into MiXCR, producing one record per CDR3 protein. The sample carries around 15,000 distinct CDR3 sequences, around 55% recorded once. Donors had localized lung adenocarcinoma, a non-small cell lung cancer. The sequence derives from a female donor with lung adenocarcinoma. The CD4 and CD8 labels of this study may be unreliable. The V and J genes are TRBV6-1 and TRBJ1-1, with D tentatively TRBD1 (5 bases). The material sequenced was CD8+ T cells from the center of a lung tumor. CDR3 protein: CASSRPDSYTEAFF. CDR3 nucleotides: TGTGCCAGCAGCCGCCCAGACAGCTACACTGAAGCTTTCTTT.